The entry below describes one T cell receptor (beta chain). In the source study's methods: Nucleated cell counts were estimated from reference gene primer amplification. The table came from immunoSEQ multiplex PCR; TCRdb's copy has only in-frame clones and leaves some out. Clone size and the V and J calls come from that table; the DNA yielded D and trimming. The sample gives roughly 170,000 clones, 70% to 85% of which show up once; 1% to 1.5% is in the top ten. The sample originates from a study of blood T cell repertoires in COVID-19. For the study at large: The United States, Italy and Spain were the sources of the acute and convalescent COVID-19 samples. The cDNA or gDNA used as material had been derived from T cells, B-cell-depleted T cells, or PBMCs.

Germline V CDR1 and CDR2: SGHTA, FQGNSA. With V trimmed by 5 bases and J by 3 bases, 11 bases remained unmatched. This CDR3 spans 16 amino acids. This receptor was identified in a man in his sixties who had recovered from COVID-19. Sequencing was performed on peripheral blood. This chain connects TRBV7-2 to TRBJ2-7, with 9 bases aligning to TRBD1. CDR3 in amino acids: CASSAPPRDRVYEQYF. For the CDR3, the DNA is TGTGCCAGCAGCGCTCCGCCTAGGGACAGGGTCTACGAGCAGTACTTC.